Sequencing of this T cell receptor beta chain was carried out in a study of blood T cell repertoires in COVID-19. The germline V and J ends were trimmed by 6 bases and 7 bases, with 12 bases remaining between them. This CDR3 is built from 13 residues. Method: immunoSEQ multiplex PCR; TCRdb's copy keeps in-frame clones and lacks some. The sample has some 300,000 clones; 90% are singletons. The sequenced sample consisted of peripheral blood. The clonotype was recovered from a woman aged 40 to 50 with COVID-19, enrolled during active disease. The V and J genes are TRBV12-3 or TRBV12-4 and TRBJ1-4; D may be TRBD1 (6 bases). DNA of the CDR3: TGTGCCAGCAGCATATCAGGGGCTGAAAAACTGTTTTTT. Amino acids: CASSISGAEKLFF.